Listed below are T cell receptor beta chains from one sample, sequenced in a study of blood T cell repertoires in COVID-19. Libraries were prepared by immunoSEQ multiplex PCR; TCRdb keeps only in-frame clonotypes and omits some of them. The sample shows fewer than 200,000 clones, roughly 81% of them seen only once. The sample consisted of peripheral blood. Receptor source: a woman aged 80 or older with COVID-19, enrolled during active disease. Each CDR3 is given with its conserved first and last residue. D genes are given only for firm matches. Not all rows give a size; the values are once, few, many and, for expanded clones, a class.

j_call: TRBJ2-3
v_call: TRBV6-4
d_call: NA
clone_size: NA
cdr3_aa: CASSLGTLSTDTQYF
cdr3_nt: TGTGCCAGCAGTCTTGGGACTCTTAGCACAGATACGCAGTATTTT

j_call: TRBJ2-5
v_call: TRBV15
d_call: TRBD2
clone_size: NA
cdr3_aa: CATSAGTSGRWETQYF
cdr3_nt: TGTGCCACCAGCGCCGGGACTAGCGGGAGATGGGAGACCCAGTACTTC

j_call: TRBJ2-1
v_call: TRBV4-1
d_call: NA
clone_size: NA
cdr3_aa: CASSQDFAVTYNEQFF
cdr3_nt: TGCGCCAGCAGCCAAGATTTCGCGGTAACCTACAATGAGCAGTTCTTC

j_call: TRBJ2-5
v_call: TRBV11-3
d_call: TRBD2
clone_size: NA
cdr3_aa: CASSFLREGTQYF
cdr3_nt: TGTGCCAGCAGCTTTTTAAGGGAGGGGACCCAGTACTTC

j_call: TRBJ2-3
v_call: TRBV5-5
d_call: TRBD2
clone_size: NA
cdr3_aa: CASSLLLAGGPGLADTQYF
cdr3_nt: TGTGCCAGCAGCCTGCTACTAGCGGGAGGGCCGGGTCTTGCAGATACGCAGTATTTT

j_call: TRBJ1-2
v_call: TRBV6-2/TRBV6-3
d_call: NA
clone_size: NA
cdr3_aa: CASSYSAAGGYTF
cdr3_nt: TGTGCCAGCAGTTACTCTGCGGCGGGTGGCTACACCTTC

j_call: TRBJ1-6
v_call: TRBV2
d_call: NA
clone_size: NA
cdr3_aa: CASRGPVDNSPLHF
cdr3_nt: TGTGCCAGCAGGGGGCCCGTAGATAATTCACCCCTCCACTTT

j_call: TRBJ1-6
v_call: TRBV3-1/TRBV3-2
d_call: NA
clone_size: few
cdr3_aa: CASSQAPPGTGNSPLHF
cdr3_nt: TGTGCCAGCAGCCAAGCCCCTCCCGGGACTGGCAATTCACCCCTCCACTTT

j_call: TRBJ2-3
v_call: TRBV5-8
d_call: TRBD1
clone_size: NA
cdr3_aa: CASSLRWDSRTDTQYF
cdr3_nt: TGTGCCAGCAGCCTACGCTGGGACAGCCGCACAGATACGCAGTATTTT

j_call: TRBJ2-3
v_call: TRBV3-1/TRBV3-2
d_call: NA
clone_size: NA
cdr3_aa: CASSQDRTSGQDTQYF
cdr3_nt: TGTGCCAGCAGCCAAGATAGGACGAGCGGGCAAGATACGCAGTATTTT

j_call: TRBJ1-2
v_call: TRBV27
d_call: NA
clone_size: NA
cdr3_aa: CASSFIGGRGNYGYTF
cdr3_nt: TGTGCCAGCAGTTTCATCGGGGGAAGGGGTAACTATGGCTACACCTTC

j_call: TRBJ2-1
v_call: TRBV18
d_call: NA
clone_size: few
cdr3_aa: CASSPSLYGDEQFF
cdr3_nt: TGTGCCAGCTCACCCAGCCTGTACGGGGATGAGCAGTTCTTC

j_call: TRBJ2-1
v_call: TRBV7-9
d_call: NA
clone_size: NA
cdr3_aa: CASQDGLSYNEQFF
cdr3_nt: TGTGCCTCTCAGGACGGACTGAGCTACAATGAGCAGTTCTTC

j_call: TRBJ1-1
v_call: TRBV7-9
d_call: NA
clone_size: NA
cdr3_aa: CASSGGAGTEAFF
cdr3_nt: TGTGCCAGCAGTGGGGGGGCTGGCACTGAAGCTTTCTTT

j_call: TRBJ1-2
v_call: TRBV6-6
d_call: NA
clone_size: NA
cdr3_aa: CASSPRTGGDGYTF
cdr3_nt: TGTGCCAGCAGTCCACGGACGGGGGGAGATGGCTACACCTTC

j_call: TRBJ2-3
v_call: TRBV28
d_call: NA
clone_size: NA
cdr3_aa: CASSQGSDTQYF
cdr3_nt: TGTGCCAGCAGCCAGGGGTCAGATACGCAGTATTTT

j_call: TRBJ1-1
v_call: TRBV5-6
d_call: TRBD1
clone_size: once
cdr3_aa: CASSTTGARNTEAFF
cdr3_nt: TGTGCCAGCAGCACCACAGGGGCTAGGAACACTGAAGCTTTCTTT

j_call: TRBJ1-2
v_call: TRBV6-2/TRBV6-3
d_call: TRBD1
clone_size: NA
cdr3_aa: CASSSPHRTGGEYGYTF
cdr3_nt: TGTGCCAGCAGCTCCCCTCACCGGACAGGGGGAGAGTACGGCTACACCTTC

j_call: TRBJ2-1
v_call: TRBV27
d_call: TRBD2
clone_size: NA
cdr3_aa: CASASGSYNEQFF
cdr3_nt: TGTGCCAGCGCTAGCGGATCCTACAATGAGCAGTTCTTC

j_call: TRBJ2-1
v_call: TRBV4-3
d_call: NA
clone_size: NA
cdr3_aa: CASSQAEGSYNEQFF
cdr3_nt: TGCGCCAGCAGCCAAGCGGAGGGTTCCTACAATGAGCAGTTCTTC

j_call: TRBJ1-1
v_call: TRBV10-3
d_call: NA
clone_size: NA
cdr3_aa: CAIRPQGGDEAFF
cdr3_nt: TGTGCCATCAGGCCCCAAGGGGGAGATGAAGCTTTCTTT

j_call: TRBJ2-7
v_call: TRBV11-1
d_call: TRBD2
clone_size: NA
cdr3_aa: CASSRGGYEQYF
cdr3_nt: TGTGCCAGCAGCCGCGGGGGGTACGAGCAGTACTTC

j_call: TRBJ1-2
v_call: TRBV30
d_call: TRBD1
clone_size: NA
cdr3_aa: CAWSEQGDYGYTF
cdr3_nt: TGTGCCTGGAGCGAACAGGGGGACTATGGCTACACCTTC

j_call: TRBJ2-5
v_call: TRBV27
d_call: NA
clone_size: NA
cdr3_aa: CATRRQETQYF
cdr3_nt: TGTGCCACCCGTCGCCAAGAGACCCAGTACTTC

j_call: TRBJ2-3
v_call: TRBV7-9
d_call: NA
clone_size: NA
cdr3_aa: CASSTPSADTQYF
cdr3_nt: TGTGCCAGCAGCACCCCTAGCGCAGATACGCAGTATTTT

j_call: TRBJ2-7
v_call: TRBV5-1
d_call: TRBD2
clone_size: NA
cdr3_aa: CASSLEGWRLGGNEQYF
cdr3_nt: TGCGCCAGCAGCTTGGAAGGTTGGAGGCTGGGGGGGAACGAGCAGTACTTC

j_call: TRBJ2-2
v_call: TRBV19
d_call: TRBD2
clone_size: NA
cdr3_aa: CASSVGTGGTGELFF
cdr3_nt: TGTGCCAGTAGTGTCGGGACGGGAGGAACCGGGGAGCTGTTTTTT